Described below is a single TCR beta chain sequence and its context. Its antigen is still unknown. The record originates from a study of shared clonotypes between healthy human individuals. Looking at the study overall: Participating donors consisted of a couple of women and a few men aged 18 to 49.

The study's findings and limits: The study found lower generation probabilities in non-shared clonotypes than in those shared by all four donors.

The germline V and J ends were trimmed by 4 bases and 5 bases, with 10 bases remaining between them. The CDR3 consists of 13 residues. CDR1 and CDR2 from the germline V gene are SGHNT and YYREEE (reference sequence). Researchers divided each subset's genomic DNA evenly across several immunoSEQ plates. Assay used: immunoSEQ multiplex PCR; TCRdb lists only in-frame clones, some missing. The table lists around 1.5 million clones, approximately 98% of them singletons. The source of this sequence is a man younger than 45 in good health. Specimen: naive CD4+ T cells sorted from blood. As for subset: CD45RA+ positively selected. The V gene is TRBV5-4, the J gene TRBJ1-3; D call uncertain. The CDR3 region is CASSPDQRNTIYF. The DNA for the CDR3 is TGTGCCAGCAGCCCAGATCAACGAAACACCATATATTTT.